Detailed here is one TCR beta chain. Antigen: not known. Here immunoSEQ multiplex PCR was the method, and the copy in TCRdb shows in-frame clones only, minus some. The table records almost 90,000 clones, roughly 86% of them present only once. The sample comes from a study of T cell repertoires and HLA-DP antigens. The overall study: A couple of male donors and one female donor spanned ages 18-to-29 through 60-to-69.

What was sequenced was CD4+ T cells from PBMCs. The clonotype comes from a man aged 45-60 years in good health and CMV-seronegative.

The CDR3 loop reads CASSLGFGGTYGYTF. In nucleotides, the CDR3 is TGTGCCAGCAGCCTCGGGTTCGGGGGCACCTATGGCTACACCTTC. The rearrangement links TRBV5-4 to TRBJ1-2; the D gene is possibly TRBD1 (6 bases). The CDR3 totals 15 residues. Trimming left V 4 bases short and J 4 bases short, with 17 bases between. Per the germline V gene, CDR1 is SGHNT and CDR2 is YYREEE (reference sequence).